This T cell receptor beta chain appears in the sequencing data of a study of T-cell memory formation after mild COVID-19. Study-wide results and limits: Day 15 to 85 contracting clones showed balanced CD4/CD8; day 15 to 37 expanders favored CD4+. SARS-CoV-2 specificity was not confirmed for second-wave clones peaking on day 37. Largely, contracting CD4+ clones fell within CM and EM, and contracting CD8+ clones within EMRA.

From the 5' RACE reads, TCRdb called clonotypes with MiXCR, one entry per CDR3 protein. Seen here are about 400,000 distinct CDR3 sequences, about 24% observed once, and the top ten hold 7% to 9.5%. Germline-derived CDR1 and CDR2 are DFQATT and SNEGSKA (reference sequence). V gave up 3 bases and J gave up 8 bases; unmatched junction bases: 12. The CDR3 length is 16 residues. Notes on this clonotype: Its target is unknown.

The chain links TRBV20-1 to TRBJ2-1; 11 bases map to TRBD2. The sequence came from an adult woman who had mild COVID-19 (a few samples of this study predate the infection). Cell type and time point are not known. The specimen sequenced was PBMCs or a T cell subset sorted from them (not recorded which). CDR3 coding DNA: TGCAGTGCTAGTCAAGGTTTCCGACTAGCGGGGTATGAGCAGTTCTTC. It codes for CSASQGFRLAGYEQFF.